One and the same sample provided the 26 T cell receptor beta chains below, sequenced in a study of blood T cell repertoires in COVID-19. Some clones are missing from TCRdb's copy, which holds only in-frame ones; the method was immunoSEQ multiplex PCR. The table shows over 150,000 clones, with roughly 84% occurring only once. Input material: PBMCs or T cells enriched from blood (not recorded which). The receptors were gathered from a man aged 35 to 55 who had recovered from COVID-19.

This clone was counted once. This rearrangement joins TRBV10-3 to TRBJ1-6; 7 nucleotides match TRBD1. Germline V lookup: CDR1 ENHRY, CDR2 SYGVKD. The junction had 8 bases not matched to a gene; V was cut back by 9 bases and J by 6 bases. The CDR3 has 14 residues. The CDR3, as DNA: TGTGCCATGCGAAGGGACAGCGGTAATTCACCCCTCCACTTT. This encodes CAMRRDSGNSPLHF.

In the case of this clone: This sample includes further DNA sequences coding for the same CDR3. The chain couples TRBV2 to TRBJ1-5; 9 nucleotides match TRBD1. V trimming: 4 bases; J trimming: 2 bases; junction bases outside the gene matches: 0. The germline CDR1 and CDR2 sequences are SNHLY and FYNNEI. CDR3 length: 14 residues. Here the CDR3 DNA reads TGTGCCAGCAGTGGGACAGGGGGCAATCAGCCCCAGCATTTT. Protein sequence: CASSGTGGNQPQHF.

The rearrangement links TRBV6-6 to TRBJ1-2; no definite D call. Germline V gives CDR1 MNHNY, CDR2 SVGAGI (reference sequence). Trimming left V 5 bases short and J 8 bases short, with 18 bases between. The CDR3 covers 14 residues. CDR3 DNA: TGTGCCAGCAGTCTCGGAGGGCTCGAGGAGGGCTACACCTTC. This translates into CASSLGGLEEGYTF.

The CDR3 sequence is CASSFGGRTDYGYTF. The CDR3 coding sequence is TGCGCCAGCAGCTTCGGAGGCAGGACTGATTATGGCTACACCTTC. The chain recombines TRBV5-1 with TRBJ1-2; no reliable D call. V lost 2 bases and J lost 5, with 16 bases in between. Germline CDR1 reads SGHRS; CDR2 reads YFSETQ. The CDR3 has 15 amino acids.

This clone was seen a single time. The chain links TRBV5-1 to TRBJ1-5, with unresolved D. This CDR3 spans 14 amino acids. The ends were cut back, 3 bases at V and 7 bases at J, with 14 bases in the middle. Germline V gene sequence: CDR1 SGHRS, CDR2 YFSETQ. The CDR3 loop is CASSSEGGGQPQHF. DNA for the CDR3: TGCGCCAGCAGCTCCGAGGGTGGCGGCCAGCCCCAGCATTTT.

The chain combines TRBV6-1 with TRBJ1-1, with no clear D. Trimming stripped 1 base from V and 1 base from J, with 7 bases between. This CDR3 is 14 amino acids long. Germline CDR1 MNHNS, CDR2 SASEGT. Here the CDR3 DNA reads TGTGCCAGCAGTGAAGGTCCTTCGAACACTGAAGCTTTCTTT. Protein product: CASSEGPSNTEAFF.

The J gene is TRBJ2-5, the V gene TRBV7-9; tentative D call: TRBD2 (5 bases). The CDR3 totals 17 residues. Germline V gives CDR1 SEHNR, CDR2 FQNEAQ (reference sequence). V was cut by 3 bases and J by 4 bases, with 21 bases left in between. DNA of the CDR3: TGTGCCAGCAGCTTTGGTGTCGAGGGAAGTGTGGGAGAGACCCAGTACTTC. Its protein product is CASSFGVEGSVGETQYF.

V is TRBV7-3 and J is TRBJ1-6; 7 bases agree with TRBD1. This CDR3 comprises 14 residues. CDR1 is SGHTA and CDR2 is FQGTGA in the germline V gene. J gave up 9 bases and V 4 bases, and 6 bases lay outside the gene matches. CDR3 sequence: CASSSTGLGSPLHF. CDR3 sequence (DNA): TGTGCCAGCAGCTCGACAGGGCTGGGTTCACCCCTCCACTTT.

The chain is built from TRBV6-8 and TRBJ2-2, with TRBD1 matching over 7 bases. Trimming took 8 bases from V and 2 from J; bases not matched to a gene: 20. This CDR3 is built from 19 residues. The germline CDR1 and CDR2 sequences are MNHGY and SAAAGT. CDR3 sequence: CASRSTRGDRVGNTGELFF. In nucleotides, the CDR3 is TGTGCCAGCCGGTCAACGAGGGGAGACAGGGTAGGTAACACCGGGGAGCTGTTTTTT.

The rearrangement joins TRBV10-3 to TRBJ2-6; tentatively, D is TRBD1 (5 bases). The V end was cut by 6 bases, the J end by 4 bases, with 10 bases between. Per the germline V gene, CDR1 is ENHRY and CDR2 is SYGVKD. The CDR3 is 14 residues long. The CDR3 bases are TGTGCCATCAGCACAGGTTCCGGGGCCAACGTCCTGACTTTC. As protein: CAISTGSGANVLTF.

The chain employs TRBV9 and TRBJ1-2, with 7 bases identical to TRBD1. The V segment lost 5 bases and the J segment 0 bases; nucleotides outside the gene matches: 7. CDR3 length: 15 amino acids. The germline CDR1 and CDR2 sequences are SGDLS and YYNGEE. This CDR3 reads CASRDRQGANYGYTF. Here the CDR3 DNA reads TGTGCCAGCAGAGACCGACAGGGAGCTAACTATGGCTACACCTTC.

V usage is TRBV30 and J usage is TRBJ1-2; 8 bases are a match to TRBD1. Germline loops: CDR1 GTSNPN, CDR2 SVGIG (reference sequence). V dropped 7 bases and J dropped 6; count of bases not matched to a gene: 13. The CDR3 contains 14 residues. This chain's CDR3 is CALQGGPTFDGYTF. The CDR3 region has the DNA TGTGCCTTACAGGGGGGGCCTACTTTTGATGGCTACACCTTC.

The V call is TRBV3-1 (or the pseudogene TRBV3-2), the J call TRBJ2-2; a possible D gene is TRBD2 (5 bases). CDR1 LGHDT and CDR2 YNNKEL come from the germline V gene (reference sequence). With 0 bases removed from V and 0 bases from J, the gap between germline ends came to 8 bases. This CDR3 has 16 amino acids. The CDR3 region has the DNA TGTGCCAGCAGCCAAGAGGCGGGTACGAACACCGGGGAGCTGTTTTTT. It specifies CASSQEAGTNTGELFF.

The CDR3 nucleotides are TGCGCCAGCAGCCAAGAGGGACTAGAATTCTACGAGCAGTACTTC. Amino acid sequence: CASSQEGLEFYEQYF. The V and J genes are TRBV4-1 and TRBJ2-7; TRBD2 matches 8 bases. The J segment lost 3 bases and the V segment lost 0 bases, leaving 4 bases of the junction unmatched. The CDR3 loop spans 15 amino acids. From germline, CDR1 is MGHRA and CDR2 YSYEKL.

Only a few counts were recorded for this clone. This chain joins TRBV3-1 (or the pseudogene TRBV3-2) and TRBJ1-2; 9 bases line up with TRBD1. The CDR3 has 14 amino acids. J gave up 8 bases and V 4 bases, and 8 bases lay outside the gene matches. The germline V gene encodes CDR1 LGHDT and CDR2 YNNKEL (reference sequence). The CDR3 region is CASSPGQGFYGYTF. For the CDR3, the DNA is TGTGCCAGCAGCCCGGGACAGGGCTTTTACGGCTACACCTTC.

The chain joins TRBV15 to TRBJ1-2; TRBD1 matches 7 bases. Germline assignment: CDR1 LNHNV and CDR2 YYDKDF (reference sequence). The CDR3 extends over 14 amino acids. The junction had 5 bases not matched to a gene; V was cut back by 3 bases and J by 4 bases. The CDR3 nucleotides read TGTGCCACCAGCAGGACAGGGATATTCTATGGCTACACCTTC. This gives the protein CATSRTGIFYGYTF.

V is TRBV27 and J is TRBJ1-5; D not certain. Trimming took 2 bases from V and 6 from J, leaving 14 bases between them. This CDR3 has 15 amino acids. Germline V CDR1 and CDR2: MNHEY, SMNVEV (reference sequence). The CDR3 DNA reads TGTGCCAGCAGTTTAGGGCCCGGAGGGCTTCAGCCCCAGCATTTT. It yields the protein CASSLGPGGLQPQHF.

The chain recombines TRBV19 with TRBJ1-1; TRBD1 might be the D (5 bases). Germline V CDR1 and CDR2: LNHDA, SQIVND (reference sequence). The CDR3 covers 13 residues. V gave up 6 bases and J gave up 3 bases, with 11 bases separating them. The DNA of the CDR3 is TGTGCCAGTAGCCTCTCGACAGACACTGAAGCTTTCTTT. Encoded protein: CASSLSTDTEAFF.

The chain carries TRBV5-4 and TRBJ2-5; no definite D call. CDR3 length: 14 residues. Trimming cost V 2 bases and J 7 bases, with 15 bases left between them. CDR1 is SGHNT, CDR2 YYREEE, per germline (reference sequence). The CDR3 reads CASSLANAGGTQYF. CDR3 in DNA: TGTGCCAGCAGCTTAGCCAATGCCGGTGGGACCCAGTACTTC.

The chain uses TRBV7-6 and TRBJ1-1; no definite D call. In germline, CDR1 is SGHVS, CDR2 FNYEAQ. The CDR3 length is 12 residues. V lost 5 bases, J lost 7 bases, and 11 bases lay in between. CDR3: CASSPFRYEAFF. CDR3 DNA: TGTGCCAGCAGCCCATTCAGATATGAAGCTTTCTTT.

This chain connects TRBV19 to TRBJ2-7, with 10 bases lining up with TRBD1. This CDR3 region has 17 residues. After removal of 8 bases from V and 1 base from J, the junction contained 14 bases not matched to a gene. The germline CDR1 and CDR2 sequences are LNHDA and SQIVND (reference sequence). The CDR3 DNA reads TGTGCCAGTCCTTTACTCGGGAGGGACAGGGGTTCCTACGAGCAGTACTTC. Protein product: CASPLLGRDRGSYEQYF. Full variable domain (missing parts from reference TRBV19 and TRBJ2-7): DGGITQSPKYLFRKEGQNVTLSCEQNLNHDAMYWYRQDPGQGLRLIYYSQIVNDFQKGDIAEGYSVSREKKESFPLTVTSAQKNPTAFYLCASPLLGRDRGSYEQYFGPGTRLTVT.

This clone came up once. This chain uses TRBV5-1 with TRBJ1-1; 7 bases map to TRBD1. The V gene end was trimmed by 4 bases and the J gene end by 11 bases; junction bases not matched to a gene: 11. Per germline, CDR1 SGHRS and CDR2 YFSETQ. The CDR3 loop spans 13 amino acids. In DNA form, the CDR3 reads TGCGCCAGCAGCCTGGAAGGGACAGAGTCGGCTTTCTTT. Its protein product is CASSLEGTESAFF.

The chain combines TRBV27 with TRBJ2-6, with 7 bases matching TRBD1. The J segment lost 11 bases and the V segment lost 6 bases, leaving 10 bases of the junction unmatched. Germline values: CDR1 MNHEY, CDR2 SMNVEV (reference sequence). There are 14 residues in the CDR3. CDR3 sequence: CASRKPGQLDVLTF. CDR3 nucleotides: TGTGCCAGCAGAAAACCGGGACAGTTAGACGTCCTGACTTTC.

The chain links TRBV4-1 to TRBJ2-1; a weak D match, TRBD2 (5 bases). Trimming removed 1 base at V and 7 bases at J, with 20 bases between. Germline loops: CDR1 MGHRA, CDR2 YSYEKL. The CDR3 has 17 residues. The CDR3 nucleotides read TGCGCCAGCAGCCAAGTCTCCGGTGAGGGTCGGGGAAATGAGCAGTTCTTC. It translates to CASSQVSGEGRGNEQFF.

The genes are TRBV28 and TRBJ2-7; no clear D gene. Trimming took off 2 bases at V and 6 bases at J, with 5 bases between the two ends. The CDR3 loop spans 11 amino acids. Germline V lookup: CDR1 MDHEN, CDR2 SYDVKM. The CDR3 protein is CASSLRGEQYF. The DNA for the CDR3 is TGTGCCAGCAGTTTAAGAGGCGAGCAGTACTTC.

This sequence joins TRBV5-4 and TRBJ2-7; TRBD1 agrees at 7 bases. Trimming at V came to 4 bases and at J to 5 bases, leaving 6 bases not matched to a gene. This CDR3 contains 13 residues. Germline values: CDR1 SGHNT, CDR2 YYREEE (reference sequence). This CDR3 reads CASSPLQGNEQYF. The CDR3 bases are TGTGCCAGCAGCCCCTTACAGGGGAACGAGCAGTACTTC.